The clone carrying this T cell receptor (beta chain) was observed a handful of times. Its antigen is currently unknown. Healthy people donating bone marrow made up the donors. The PCR made use of 60 Vbeta and 13 Jbeta primers. Measured with immunoSEQ multiplex PCR; TCRdb has only the in-frame clones, and not every one. The data hold 100,000 to 150,000 clones, with approximately 72% observed a single time. This sample is part of a study of cytomegalovirus exposure and HLA in healthy donors. Findings and limits, study-wide: Cytomegalovirus status was reportedly diagnosed by the classifier with high sensitivity and specificity. Some V segments, including TRBV6-2 and TRBV6-3, were excluded as indistinguishable.

This CDR3 has 14 amino acids. CDR1 MNHEY and CDR2 SMNVEV come from the germline V gene (reference sequence). Trimming left V 7 bases short and J 4 bases short, with 16 bases between. The specimen was PBMCs. The chain carries TRBV27 and TRBJ2-5; perhaps TRBD2 as D (5 bases). This clonotype was obtained from a man aged 18 to 29 in good health and CMV-seronegative. The CDR3 spells CASKRRVEGETQYF. The CDR3 DNA is TGTGCCAGCAAGCGGCGGGTAGAGGGAGAGACCCAGTACTTC.